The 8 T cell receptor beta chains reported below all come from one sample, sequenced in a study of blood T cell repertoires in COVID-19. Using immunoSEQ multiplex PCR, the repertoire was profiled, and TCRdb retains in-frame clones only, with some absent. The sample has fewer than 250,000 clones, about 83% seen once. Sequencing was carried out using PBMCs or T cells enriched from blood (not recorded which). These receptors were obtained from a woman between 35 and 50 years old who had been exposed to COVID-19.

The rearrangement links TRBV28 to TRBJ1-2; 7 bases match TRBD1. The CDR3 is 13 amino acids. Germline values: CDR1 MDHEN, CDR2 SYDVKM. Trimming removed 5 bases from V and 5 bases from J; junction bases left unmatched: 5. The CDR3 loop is CASSPDREYGYTF. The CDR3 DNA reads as TGTGCCAGCAGTCCCGACAGGGAGTATGGCTACACCTTC.

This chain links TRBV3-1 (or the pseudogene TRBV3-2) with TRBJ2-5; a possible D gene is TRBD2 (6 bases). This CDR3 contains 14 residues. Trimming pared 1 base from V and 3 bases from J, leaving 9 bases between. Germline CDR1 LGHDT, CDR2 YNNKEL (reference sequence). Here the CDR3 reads CASSQGLAKETQYF. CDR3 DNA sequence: TGTGCCAGCAGCCAAGGGCTAGCGAAAGAGACCCAGTACTTC.

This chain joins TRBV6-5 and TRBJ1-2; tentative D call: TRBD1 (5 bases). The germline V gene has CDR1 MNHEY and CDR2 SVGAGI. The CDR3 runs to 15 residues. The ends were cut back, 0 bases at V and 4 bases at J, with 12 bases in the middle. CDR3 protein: CASSYSSGESYGYTF. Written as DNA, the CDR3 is TGTGCCAGCAGTTACTCGTCGGGGGAGAGCTATGGCTACACCTTC.

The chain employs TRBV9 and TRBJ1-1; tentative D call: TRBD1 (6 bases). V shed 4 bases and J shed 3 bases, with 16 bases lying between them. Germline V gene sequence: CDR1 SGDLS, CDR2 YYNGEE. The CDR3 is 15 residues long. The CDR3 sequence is CASSPQGHWDTEAFF. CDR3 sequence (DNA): TGTGCCAGCAGCCCACAGGGACATTGGGACACTGAAGCTTTCTTT.

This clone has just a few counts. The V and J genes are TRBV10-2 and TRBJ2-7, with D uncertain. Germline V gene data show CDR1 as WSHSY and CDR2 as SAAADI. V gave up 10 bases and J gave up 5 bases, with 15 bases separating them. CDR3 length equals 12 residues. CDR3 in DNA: TGCGCCACCACTGACCTACTCCACGAGCAGTACTTC. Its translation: CATTDLLHEQYF.

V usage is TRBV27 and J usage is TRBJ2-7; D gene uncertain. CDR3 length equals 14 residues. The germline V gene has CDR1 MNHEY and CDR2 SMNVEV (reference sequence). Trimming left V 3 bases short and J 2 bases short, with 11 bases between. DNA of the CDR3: TGTGCCAGCAGTTTTTCATTACAACCCTACGAGCAGTACTTC. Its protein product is CASSFSLQPYEQYF.

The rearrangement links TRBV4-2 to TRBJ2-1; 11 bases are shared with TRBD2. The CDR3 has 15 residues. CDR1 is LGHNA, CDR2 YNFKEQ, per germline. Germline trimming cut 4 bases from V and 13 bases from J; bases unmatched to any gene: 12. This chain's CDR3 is CASSPQTSGGPPQFF. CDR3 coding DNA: TGTGCCAGCAGCCCCCAAACTAGCGGGGGCCCCCCCCAGTTCTTC.

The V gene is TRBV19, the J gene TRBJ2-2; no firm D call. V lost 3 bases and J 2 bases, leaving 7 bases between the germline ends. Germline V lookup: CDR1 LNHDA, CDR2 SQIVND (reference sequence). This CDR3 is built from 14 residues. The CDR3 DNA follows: TGTGCCAGTAGTATGGGCAGAAACACCGGGGAGCTGTTTTTT. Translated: CASSMGRNTGELFF.